The following is a TCR beta chain sequence with its context. Its target is unknown. This was the immunoSEQ version 4 assay in survey mode. Clones were sequenced by immunoSEQ multiplex PCR, and TCRdb holds only the in-frame ones, with some missing. Found here are more than 30,000 clones, roughly 82% of them singletons; the top ten hold under 20%. The CDR3 is made up of 15 amino acids. Germline loops: CDR1 MGHRA, CDR2 YSYEKL. J gave up 4 bases and V 0 bases, and 2 bases lay outside the gene matches. This sample was taken from a study of persistence of HIV-infected CD4 T cells. Looking at the study overall: Donors had been on suppressive ART for a median of about 8 years.

An overlapping HIV-1 Gag peptide pool stimulated these cells at roughly 0.97 ug/peptide/mL. Sorted nonresponding memory CD4+ T cells were CD40L-negative, CD69-negative, CD45RO-high. Suppressive ART was started during chronic HIV-1 infection in these adults. CD4+ T cell counts exceeded 400 cells/uL; CMV serology was positive. Study results and caveats: Compared with CD3/CD28-stimulated cells, CMV- and Gag-responding cells showed lower TCRbeta richness.

V and J are TRBV4-1 and TRBJ2-3, with 9 bases identical to TRBD2. Sequences were derived from CD4+ T cells sorted from PBMCs after roughly 18-hour stimulation, sampled from a patient who received antiretroviral therapy. The sequence came from an adult woman with HIV who was CMV-seropositive. CDR3 sequence: CASSQEASGADTQYF. In nucleotides, the CDR3 is TGCGCCAGCAGCCAAGAGGCTAGCGGGGCAGATACGCAGTATTTT.